This T cell receptor (beta chain) was recovered during a study of CD8 T cells in ankylosing spondylitis. Study observations and caveats: A TCR beta motif of several highly homologous variants appeared characteristic of ankylosing spondylitis blood. A CD8+ phenotype characterized the disease-linked clones, which were relatively rare in peripheral blood.

This clonotype was picked up many times. The antigen is not known. V was pared by 2 bases and J by 5 bases, with 10 bases between. Germline V gives CDR1 KGHSH, CDR2 LQKENI. This CDR3 contains 13 residues. TCRdb reprocessed the 5' RACE reads with MiXCR, giving one entry per CDR3 protein. The sample contains about 220,000 distinct CDR3 sequences, more than 25% of which appear only once. The receptor's source is a male donor with ankylosing spondylitis or in good health (not recorded which). The chain links TRBV18 to TRBJ2-7; D may be TRBD1 (5 bases). The sequencing input was blood, either unsorted or a sorted T cell fraction (not recorded which). CDR3 nucleotides: TGTGCCAGCTCACCAGCCAGGGTCAACGAGCAGTACTTC. Its protein is CASSPARVNEQYF.